The 16 T cell receptor beta chains listed next were all sequenced from one sample in a study of OX40 agonist ivuxolimab in advanced cancers. Here immunoSEQ multiplex PCR was the method, and the copy in TCRdb shows in-frame clones only, minus some. Of 65,000 to 90,000 clones listed, 80% to 95% are singletons. Sequencing used CD4+ or CD8+ T cells sorted from blood, obtained in a trial of the OX40 agonist ivuxolimab. All receptors derive from an adult with an advanced solid tumor such as melanoma, head and neck, liver or kidney cancer.

This rearrangement joins TRBV11-2 to TRBJ2-7; D is possibly TRBD1 (5 bases). Germline V gene lookup returns CDR1 SGHAT and CDR2 FQNNGV. Between the trimmed V and J ends, which lost 1 base and 0 bases, there was a span of 13 bases. This CDR3 has 16 residues. CDR3 sequence reads: CASSLVQSQGSYEQYF. The CDR3 DNA follows: TGTGCCAGCAGCTTAGTTCAGTCCCAGGGCTCCTACGAGCAGTACTTC.

The chain links TRBV6-5 to TRBJ2-1, with 8 bases aligning to TRBD2. Trimming removed 7 bases from V and 7 bases from J; junction bases left unmatched: 9. This CDR3 spans 14 amino acids. The germline V gene has CDR1 MNHEY and CDR2 SVGAGI. The CDR3 here is CASNDRGGRNEQFF. The CDR3 nucleotides read TGTGCCAGCAATGACCGGGGGGGGAGGAATGAGCAGTTCTTC.

This clone was found once. The rearrangement uses TRBV6-1 and TRBJ1-1; 7 positions match TRBD1. CDR1 and CDR2 from the germline V gene are MNHNS and SASEGT. The CDR3 runs to 15 residues. J lost 5 bases, V lost 8 bases, and 14 bases had no gene match. The CDR3 is CASATQGGLRTEAFF. The CDR3, as DNA: TGTGCCAGCGCCACCCAGGGGGGGCTACGAACTGAAGCTTTCTTT.

This rearrangement joins TRBV27 to TRBJ2-1; maybe TRBD1 (6 bases). The CDR3 totals 11 residues. The germline CDR1 and CDR2 sequences are MNHEY and SMNVEV (reference sequence). The V gene lost 5 bases and the J gene lost 15 bases, with 14 bases spanning the gap. The CDR3 loop reads CASSLDRNLFF. For the CDR3, the DNA is TGTGCCAGCAGTCTCGACAGGAACCTGTTCTTC.

Details on this clone: The sample carries other DNA sequences with the same CDR3. The chain carries TRBV7-3 and TRBJ1-1, with a tentative D call TRBD1 (5 bases). V dropped 5 bases and J dropped 1 base, with 8 bases sitting between them. CDR3 length: 13 residues. Germline CDR1 is SGHTA and CDR2 is FQGTGA. CDR3 DNA sequence: TGTGCCAGCAGCCTACAGGAGAACACTGAAGCTTTCTTT. Protein: CASSLQENTEAFF. Variable domain in full (rest from reference TRBV7-3 and TRBJ1-1): GAGVSQTPSNKVTEKGKYVELRCDPISGHTALYWYRQSLGQGPEFLIYFQGTGAADDSGLPNDRFFAVRPEGSVSTLKIQRTERGDSAVYLCASSLQENTEAFFGQGTRLTVV.

This chain connects TRBV4-3 to TRBJ2-5; TRBD1 matches 8 bases. From germline, CDR1 is LGHNA and CDR2 YSLEER. Losses at the gene ends were 2 bases for V and 5 bases for J; bases not matched to a gene: 7. This CDR3 has 15 amino acids. For the CDR3, the DNA is TGCGCCAGCAGCCAAAACCCCCAGGGGGCTGAGACCCAGTACTTC. This codes for CASSQNPQGAETQYF.

This rearrangement joins TRBV19 to TRBJ1-4, with 8 bases identical to TRBD1. Per the germline V gene, CDR1 is LNHDA and CDR2 is SQIVND (reference sequence). Trimming took 4 bases from V and 5 from J; bases not matched to a gene: 3. This CDR3 spans 14 amino acids. The CDR3 region has the DNA TGTGCCAGTAGTACCCGGACAGGGAATGAAAAACTGTTTTTT. Protein sequence: CASSTRTGNEKLFF.

The V and J genes are TRBV27 and TRBJ2-3; D not certain. The CDR3 loop spans 17 amino acids. CDR1 is MNHEY and CDR2 is SMNVEV in the germline V gene (reference sequence). V was pared by 2 bases and J by 0 bases, with 15 bases between. In DNA form, the CDR3 reads TGTGCCAGCAGTTTAAGGCGGTCACAATATAGCACAGATACGCAGTATTTT. It yields the protein CASSLRRSQYSTDTQYF.

CDR3 DNA: TGTGCCAGCACCCCTTGGGGGCAGCAAGAGACCCAGTACTTC. Translating gives CASTPWGQQETQYF. J is TRBJ2-5 and V is TRBV28, with D possibly matching TRBD1 (6 bases). CDR3 length: 14 amino acids. V lost 7 bases, J lost 2 bases, and 14 bases lay in between. Germline V lookup: CDR1 MDHEN, CDR2 SYDVKM.

This rearrangement joins TRBV14 to TRBJ2-3; D gene unclear. The CDR3 is made up of 12 amino acids. Trimming stripped 3 bases from V and 11 bases from J, with 12 bases between. Per the germline V gene, CDR1 is SGHDN and CDR2 is FVKESK. The CDR3 spells CASSQSGYRQYF. The CDR3 DNA follows: TGTGCCAGCAGCCAGTCCGGATACAGGCAGTATTTT. Drawing the rest from reference TRBV14 and TRBJ2-3, the complete variable domain is EAGVTQFPSHSVIEKGQTVTLRCDPISGHDNLYWYRRVMGKEIKFLLHFVKESKQDESGMPNNRFLAERTGGTYSTLKVQPAELEDSGVYFCASSQSGYRQYFGPGTRLTVL.

V and J are TRBV5-1 and TRBJ1-2, with D uncertain. Trimming took 4 bases from V and 7 from J, leaving 8 bases between them. In germline, CDR1 is SGHRS, CDR2 YFSETQ. The CDR3 spans 11 residues. The CDR3 sequence is CASSASVGYTF. The CDR3 DNA reads TGCGCCAGCAGCGCAAGTGTTGGCTACACCTTC. The variable domain in full, completed from reference TRBV5-1 and TRBJ1-2, reads KAGVTQTPRYLIKTRGQQVTLSCSPISGHRSVSWYQQTPGQGLQFLFEYFSETQRNKGNFPGRFSGRQFSNSRSEMNVSTLELGDSALYLCASSASVGYTFGSGTRLTVV.

The chain employs TRBV29-1 and TRBJ2-5; a weak D match, TRBD2 (5 bases). Deletions cut 5 bases from V and 5 bases from J, with 12 bases between. Germline CDR1 and CDR2: SQVTM and ANQGSEA. CDR3 length: 12 residues. This chain's CDR3 is CSVRGPLETQYF. CDR3 in DNA: TGCAGCGTTCGCGGGCCTCTTGAGACCCAGTACTTC.

This rearrangement joins TRBV6-5 to TRBJ2-1; no clear D. The V gene's germline CDR1 is MNHEY and CDR2 SVGAGI. The CDR3 extends over 14 amino acids. Trimming shortened V by 5 bases and J by 0 bases, and 8 bases separated the two germline ends. CDR3 nucleotide sequence: TGTGCCAGCAGTCGGGCCAGCTCCTACAATGAGCAGTTCTTC. Protein sequence: CASSRASSYNEQFF.

In regard to this clone: This sample also contains other DNA sequences that code for the same CDR3. CDR3 protein: CASSMDRGYTF. CDR3 DNA sequence: TGTGCCAGTAGTATGGACAGGGGCTACACCTTC. The chain combines TRBV19 with TRBJ1-2; TRBD1 matches 7 bases. The CDR3 totals 11 residues. After removal of 3 bases from V and 8 bases from J, the junction contained 0 bases not matched to a gene. Germline assignment: CDR1 LNHDA and CDR2 SQIVND (reference sequence).

The gene calls are TRBV2 and TRBJ2-1; D not resolved. V lost 8 bases and J lost 7, with 15 bases in between. CDR1 is SNHLY and CDR2 is FYNNEI in the germline V gene. CDR3 size: 13 residues. CDR3: CASFYVPGNEQFF. CDR3 sequence (DNA): TGTGCCAGCTTCTACGTGCCTGGAAATGAGCAGTTCTTC. The whole variable domain, remainder taken from reference TRBV2 and TRBJ2-1, is EPEVTQTPSHQVTQMGQEVILRCVPISNHLYFYWYRQILGQKVEFLVSFYNNEISEKSEIFDDQFSVERPDGSNFTLKIRSTKLEDSAMYFCASFYVPGNEQFFGPGTRLTVL.

The chain is built from TRBV28 and TRBJ2-7; D is unclear. This CDR3 spans 11 amino acids. The V gene's germline CDR1 is MDHEN and CDR2 SYDVKM. Trimming shortened V by 4 bases and J by 6 bases, and 7 bases separated the two germline ends. The CDR3 is CASSWATEQYF. The DNA of the CDR3 is TGTGCCAGCAGTTGGGCTACCGAGCAGTACTTC. Looking up the rest from reference TRBV28 and TRBJ2-7 gives the full variable domain: DVKVTQSSRYLVKRTGEKVFLECVQDMDHENMFWYRQDPGLGLRLIYFSYDVKMKEKGDIPEGYSVSREKKERFSLILESASTNQTSMYLCASSWATEQYFGPGTRLTVT.